This T cell receptor (beta chain) was found in a study of shared clonotypes between healthy human individuals. This clone occurred once. CD8 cells classed as naive were CD45RO-negative and positively selected for CCR7, excluding terminally differentiated effector memory CD45RA+ cells. The CDR3 is made up of 15 amino acids. Trimming took off 4 bases at V and 1 base at J, with 8 bases between the two ends. Germline lookup yields CDR1 PRHDT and CDR2 FYEKMQ (reference sequence). Replicate PCRs run on sorted subsets employed around 200 ng DNA, approximately 30,000 T cell genomes. Clones were read by immunoSEQ multiplex PCR, and TCRdb kept only the in-frame ones, dropping some. Here the sample spans more than 550,000 clones, about 92% being singletons.

The chain uses TRBV13 and TRBJ2-6; D is uncertain. The sequencing input was naive CD8+ T cells sorted from blood. This TCR derives from a man in his thirties or forties in good health. The chain's CDR3 is CASSSQLSGANVLTF. The DNA for the CDR3 is TGTGCCAGCAGCTCACAGCTTTCTGGGGCCAACGTCCTGACTTTC.